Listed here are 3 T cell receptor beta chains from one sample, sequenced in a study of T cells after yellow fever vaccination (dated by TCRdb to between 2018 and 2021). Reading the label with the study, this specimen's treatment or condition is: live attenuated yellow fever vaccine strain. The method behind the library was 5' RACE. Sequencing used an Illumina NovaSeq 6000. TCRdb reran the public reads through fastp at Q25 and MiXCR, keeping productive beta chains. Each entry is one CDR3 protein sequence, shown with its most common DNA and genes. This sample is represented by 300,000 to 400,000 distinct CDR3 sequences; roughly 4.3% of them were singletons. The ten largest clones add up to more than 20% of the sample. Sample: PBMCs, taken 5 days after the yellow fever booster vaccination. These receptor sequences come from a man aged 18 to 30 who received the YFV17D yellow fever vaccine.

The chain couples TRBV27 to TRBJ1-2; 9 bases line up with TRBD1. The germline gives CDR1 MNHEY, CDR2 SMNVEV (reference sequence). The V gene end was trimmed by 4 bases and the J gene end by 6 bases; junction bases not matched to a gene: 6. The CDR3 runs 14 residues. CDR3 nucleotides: TGTGCCAGCAGTTATCGGACAGGGGCGGATGGCTACACCTTC. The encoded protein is CASSYRTGADGYTF.

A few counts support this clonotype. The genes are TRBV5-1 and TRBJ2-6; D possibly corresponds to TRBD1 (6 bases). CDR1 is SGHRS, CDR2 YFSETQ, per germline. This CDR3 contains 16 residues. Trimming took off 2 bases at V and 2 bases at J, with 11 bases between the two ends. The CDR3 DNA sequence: TGCGCCAGCAGCTTTAAACAGGGAACTGGGGCCAACGTCCTGACTTTC. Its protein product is CASSFKQGTGANVLTF.

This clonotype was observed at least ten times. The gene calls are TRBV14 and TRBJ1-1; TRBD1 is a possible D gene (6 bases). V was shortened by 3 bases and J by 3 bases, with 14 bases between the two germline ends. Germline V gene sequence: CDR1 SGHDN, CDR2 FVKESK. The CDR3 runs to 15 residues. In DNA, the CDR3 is TGTGCCAGCAGCCACGTGGGGGGGCTTGACACTGAAGCTTTCTTT. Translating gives CASSHVGGLDTEAFF.